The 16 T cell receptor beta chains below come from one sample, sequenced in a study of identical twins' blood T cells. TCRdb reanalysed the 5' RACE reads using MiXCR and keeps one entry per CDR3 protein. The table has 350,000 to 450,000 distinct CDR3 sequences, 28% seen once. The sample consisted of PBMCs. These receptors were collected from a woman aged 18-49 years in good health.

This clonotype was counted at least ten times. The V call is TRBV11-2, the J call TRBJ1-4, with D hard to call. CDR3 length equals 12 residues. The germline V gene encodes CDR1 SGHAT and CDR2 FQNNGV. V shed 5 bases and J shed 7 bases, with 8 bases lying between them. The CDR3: CASSPRGEKLFF. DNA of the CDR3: TGTGCCAGCAGCCCTCGAGGTGAAAAACTGTTTTTT.

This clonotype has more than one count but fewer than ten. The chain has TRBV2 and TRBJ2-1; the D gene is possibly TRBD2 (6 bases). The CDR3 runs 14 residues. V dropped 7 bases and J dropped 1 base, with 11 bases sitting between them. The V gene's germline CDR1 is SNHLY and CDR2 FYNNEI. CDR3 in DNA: TGTGCCAGCAAGACTAGAACTTCCTACAATGAGCAGTTCTTC. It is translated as CASKTRTSYNEQFF.

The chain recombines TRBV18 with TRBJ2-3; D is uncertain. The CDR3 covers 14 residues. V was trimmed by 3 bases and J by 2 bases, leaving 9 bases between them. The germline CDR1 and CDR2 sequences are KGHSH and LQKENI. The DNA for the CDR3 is TGTGCCAGCTCACCTGATCCGGCCACAGATACGCAGTATTTT. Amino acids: CASSPDPATDTQYF.

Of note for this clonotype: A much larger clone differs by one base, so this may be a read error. CDR3 sequence (DNA): TGTGCCAGCAGTTACTCCGGGACAGGGTGCTACGAGCAGTACTTC. It encodes CASSYSGTGCYEQYF. The chain is built from TRBV6-2 or TRBV6-3 and TRBJ2-7; 9 nucleotides line up with TRBD1. The CDR3 runs to 15 residues. Germline assignment: CDR1 MNHEY and CDR2 SVGEGT. The J segment lost 3 bases and the V segment lost 0 bases, leaving 3 bases of the junction unmatched.

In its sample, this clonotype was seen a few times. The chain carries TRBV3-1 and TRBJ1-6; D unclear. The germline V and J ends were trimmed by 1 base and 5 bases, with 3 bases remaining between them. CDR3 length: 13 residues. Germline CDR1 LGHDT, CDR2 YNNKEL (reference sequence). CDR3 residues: CASSQGNNSPLHF. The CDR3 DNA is TGTGCCAGCAGCCAAGGGAATAATTCACCCCTCCACTTT.

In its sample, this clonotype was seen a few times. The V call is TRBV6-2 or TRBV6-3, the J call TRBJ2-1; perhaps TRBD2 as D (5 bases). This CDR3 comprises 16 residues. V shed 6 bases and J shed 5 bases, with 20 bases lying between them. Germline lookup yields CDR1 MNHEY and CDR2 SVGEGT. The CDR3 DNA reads TGTGCCAGCAGCCGTTCGACGGGGAGAGCACACAATGAGCAGTTCTTC. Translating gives CASSRSTGRAHNEQFF.

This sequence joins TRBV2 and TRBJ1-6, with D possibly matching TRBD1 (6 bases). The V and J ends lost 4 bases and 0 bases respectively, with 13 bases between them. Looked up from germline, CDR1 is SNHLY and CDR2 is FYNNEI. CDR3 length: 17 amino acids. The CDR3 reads CASSGGGGSSYNSPLHF. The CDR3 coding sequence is TGTGCCAGCAGTGGGGGGGGCGGGAGCTCCTATAATTCACCCCTCCACTTT.

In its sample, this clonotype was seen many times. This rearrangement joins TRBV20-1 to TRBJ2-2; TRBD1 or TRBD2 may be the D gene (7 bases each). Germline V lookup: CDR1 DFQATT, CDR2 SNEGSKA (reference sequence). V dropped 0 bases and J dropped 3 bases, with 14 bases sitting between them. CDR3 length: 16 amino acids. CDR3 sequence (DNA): TGCAGTGCTAGAGATCCGGCAGGGGGGGACACCGGGGAGCTGTTTTTT. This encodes CSARDPAGGDTGELFF.

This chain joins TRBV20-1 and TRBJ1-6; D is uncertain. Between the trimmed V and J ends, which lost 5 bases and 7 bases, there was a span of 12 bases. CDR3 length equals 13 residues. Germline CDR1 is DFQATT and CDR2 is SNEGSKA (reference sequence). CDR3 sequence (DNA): TGCAGTGCTGGGGAGCTCCAGAATTCACCCCTCCACTTT. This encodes CSAGELQNSPLHF.

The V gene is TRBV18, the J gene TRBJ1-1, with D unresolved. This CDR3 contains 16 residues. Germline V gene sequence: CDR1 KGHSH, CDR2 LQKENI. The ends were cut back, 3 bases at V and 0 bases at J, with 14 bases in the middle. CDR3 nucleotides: TGTGCCAGCTCACCGGAGGGCCGGGGTATGAACACTGAAGCTTTCTTT. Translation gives CASSPEGRGMNTEAFF.

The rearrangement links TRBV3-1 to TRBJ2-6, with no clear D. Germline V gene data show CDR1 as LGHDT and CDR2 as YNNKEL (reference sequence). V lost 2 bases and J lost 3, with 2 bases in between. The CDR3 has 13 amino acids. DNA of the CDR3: TGTGCCAGCAGCCAATTTGGGGCCAACGTCCTGACTTTC. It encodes CASSQFGANVLTF.

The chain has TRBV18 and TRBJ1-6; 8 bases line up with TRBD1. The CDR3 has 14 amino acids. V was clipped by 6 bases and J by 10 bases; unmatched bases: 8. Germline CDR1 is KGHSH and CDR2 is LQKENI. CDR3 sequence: CASSYGQGDSPLHF. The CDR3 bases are TGTGCCAGCTCGTACGGACAGGGAGACTCACCCCTCCACTTT.

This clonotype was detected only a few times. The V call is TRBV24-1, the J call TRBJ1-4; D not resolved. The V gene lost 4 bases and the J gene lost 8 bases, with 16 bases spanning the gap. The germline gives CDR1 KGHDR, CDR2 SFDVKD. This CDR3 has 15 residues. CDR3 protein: CATSDPRYAGEKLFF. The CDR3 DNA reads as TGTGCCACCAGTGACCCACGCTACGCGGGCGAAAAACTGTTTTTT.

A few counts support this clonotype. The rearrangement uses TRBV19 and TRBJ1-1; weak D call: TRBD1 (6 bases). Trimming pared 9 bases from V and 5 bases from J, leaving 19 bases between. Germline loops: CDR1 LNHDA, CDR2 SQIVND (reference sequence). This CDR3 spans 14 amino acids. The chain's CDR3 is CASSFQGHPTEAFF. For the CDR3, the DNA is TGTGCCAGCAGTTTTCAGGGACACCCAACTGAAGCTTTCTTT.

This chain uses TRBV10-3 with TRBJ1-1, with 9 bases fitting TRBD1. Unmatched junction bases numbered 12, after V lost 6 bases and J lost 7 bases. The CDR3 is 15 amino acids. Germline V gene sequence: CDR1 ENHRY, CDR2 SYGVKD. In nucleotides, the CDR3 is TGTGCCATCAGCCCTCTCCGGACAGGGGCAAATGAAGCTTTCTTT. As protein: CAISPLRTGANEAFF.

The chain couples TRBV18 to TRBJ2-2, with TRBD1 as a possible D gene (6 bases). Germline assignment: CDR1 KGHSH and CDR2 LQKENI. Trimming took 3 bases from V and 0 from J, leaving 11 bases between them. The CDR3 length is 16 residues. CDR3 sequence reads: CASSPWTEANTGELFF. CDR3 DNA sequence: TGTGCCAGCTCACCGTGGACAGAAGCGAACACCGGGGAGCTGTTTTTT.